Here is one T cell receptor beta chain with its context. The data derive from a study of control samples from healthy donors and cancer patients. The germline gives CDR1 SNHLY, CDR2 FYNNEI. The CDR3 extends over 14 amino acids. The V and J ends lost 3 bases and 3 bases respectively, with 11 bases between them. Generated by immunoSEQ multiplex PCR, the TCRdb table keeps only in-frame clones and is missing some. Of under 100,000 clones listed, just over 90% are singletons. This receptor was taken from a woman aged 25 to 39 in good health. Sequenced sample: blood. This chain joins TRBV2 and TRBJ1-2; tentative D call: TRBD1 (5 bases). The CDR3 region has the DNA TGTGCCAGCAGTGAGGGGGGGTCATACTATGGCTACACCTTC. It specifies CASSEGGSYYGYTF. The full variable domain, completed using reference TRBV2 and TRBJ1-2, is EPEVTQTPSHQVTQMGQEVILRCVPISNHLYFYWYRQILGQKVEFLVSFYNNEISEKSEIFDDQFSVERPDGSNFTLKIRSTKLEDSAMYFCASSEGGSYYGYTFGSGTRLTVV.